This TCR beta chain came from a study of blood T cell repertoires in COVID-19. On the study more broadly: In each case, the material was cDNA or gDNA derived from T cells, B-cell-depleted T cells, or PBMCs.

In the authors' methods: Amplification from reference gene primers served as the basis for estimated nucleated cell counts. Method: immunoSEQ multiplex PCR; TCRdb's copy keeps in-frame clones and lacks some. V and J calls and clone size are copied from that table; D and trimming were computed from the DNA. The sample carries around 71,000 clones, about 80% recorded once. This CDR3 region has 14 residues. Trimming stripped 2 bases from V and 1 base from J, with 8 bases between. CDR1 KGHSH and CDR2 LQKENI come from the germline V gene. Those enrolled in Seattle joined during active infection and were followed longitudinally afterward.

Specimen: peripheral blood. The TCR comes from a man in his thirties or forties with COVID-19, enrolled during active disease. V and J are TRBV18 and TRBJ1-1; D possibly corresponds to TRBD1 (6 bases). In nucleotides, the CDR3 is TGTGCCAGCTCACCAGGGGGCGCGAACACTGAAGCTTTCTTT. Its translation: CASSPGGANTEAFF.